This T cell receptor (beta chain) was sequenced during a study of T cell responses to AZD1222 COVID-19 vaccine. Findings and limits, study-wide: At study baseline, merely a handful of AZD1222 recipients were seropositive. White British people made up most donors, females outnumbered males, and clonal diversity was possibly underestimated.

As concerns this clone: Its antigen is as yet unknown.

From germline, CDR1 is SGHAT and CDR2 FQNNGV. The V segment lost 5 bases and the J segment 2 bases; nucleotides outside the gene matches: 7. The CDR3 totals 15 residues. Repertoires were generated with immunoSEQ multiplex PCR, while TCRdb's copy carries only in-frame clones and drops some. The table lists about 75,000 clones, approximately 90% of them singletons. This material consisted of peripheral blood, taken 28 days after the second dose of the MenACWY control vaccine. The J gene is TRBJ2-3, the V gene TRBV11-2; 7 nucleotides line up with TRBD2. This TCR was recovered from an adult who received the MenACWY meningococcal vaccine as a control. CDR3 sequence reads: CASSRALATTDTQYF. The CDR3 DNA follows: TGTGCCAGCAGCCGAGCACTAGCGACCACAGATACGCAGTATTTT.